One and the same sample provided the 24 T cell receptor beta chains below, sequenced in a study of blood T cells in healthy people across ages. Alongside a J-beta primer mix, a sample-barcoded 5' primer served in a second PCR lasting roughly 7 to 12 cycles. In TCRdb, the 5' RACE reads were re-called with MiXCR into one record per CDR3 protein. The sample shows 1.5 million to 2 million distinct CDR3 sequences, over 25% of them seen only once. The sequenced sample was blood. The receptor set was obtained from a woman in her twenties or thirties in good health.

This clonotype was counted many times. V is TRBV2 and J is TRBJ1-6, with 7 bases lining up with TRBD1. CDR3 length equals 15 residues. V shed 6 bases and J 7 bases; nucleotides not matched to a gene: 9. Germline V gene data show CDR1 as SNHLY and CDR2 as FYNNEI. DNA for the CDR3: TGTGCCAGCAGCGAGACGGGACAGCGAAATTCACCCCTCCACTTT. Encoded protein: CASSETGQRNSPLHF.

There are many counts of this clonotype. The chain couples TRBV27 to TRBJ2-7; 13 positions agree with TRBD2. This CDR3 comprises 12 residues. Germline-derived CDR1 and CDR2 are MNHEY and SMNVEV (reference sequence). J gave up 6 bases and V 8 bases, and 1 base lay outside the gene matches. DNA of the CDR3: TGTGCCAGCGGACTAGCGGGGGTCGAGCAGTACTTC. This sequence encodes CASGLAGVEQYF.

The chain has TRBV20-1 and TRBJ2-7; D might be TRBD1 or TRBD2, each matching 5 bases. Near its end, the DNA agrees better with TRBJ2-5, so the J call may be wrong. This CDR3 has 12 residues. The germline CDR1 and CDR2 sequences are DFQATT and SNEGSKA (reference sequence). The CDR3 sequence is CSASWGSETQYF. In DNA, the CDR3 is TGCAGTGCTAGTTGGGGGTCGGAGACCCAGTACTTC.

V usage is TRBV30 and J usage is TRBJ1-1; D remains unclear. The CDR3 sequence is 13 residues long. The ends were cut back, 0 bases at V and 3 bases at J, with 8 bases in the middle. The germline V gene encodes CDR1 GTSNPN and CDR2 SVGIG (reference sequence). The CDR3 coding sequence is TGTGCCTGGAGTGTGGGTGGGTACACTGAAGCTTTCTTT. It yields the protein CAWSVGGYTEAFF.

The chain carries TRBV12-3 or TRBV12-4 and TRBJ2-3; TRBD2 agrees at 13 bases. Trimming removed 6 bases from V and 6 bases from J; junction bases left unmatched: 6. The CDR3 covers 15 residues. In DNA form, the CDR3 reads TGTGCCAGCAGCTGGACTAGCGGGGGTCGGGATACGCAGTATTTT. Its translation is CASSWTSGGRDTQYF.

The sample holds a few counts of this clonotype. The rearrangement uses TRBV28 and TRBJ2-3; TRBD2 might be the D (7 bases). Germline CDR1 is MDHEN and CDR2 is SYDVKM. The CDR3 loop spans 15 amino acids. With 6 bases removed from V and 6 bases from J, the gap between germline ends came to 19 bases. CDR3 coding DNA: TGTGCCAGCAGCCTTGGGGGGGCTCAGGCGGATACGCAGTATTTT. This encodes CASSLGGAQADTQYF.

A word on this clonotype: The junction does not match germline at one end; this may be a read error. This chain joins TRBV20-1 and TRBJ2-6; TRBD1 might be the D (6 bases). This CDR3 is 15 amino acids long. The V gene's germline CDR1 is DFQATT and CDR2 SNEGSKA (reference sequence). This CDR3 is CSATTQGHGANVRTF. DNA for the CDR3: TGCAGTGCGACTACCCAGGGACATGGGGCCAACGTCCGGACTTTC.

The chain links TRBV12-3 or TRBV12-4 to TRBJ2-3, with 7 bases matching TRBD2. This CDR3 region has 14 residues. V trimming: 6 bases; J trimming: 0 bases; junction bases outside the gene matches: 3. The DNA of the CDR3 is TGTGCCAGCAGACTAGCGAGAAGCACAGATACGCAGTATTTT. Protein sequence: CASRLARSTDTQYF.

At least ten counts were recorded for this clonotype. The chain's CDR3 is CASSYSAGGEQYF. DNA of the CDR3: TGTGCCAGCAGTTACTCGGCCGGGGGCGAGCAGTACTTC. The rearrangement links TRBV6-5 to TRBJ2-7; possibly TRBD2 for D (6 bases). The V end was cut by 0 bases, the J end by 6 bases, with 9 bases between. Germline V CDR1 and CDR2: MNHEY, SVGAGI. The CDR3 has 13 amino acids.

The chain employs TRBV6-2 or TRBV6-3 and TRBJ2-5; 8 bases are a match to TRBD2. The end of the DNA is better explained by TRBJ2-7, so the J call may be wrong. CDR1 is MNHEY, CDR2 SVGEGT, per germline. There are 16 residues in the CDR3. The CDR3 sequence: CASSRASGSAGYEQYF. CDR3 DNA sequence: TGTGCCAGCAGTAGGGCAAGCGGGAGCGCCGGCTACGAGCAGTACTTC.

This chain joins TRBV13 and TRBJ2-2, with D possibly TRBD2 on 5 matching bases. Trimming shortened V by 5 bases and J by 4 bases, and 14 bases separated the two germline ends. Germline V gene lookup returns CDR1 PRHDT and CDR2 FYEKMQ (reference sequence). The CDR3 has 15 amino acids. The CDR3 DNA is TGTGCCAGCAGCAAACGACGGGGATCCACCGGGGAGCTGTTTTTT. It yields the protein CASSKRRGSTGELFF.

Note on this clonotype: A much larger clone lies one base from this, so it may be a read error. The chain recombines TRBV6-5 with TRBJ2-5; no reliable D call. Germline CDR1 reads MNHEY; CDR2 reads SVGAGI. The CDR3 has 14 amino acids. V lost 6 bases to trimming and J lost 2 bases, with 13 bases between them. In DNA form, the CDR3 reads TGTGCCAGCAGGTACAACGCCGGACAAGAGACCCAGTACTTC. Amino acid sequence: CASRYNAGQETQYF.

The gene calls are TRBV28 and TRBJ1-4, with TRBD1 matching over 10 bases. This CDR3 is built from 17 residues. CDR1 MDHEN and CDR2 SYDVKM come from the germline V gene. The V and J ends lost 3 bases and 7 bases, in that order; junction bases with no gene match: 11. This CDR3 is CASSFYGQGERGEKLFF. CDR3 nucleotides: TGTGCCAGCAGTTTTTACGGACAGGGGGAAAGAGGTGAAAAACTGTTTTTT.

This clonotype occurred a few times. The CDR3 region is CATYPDTSLMLNQPQHF. The CDR3 bases are TGTGCCACCTACCCCGACACCTCCTTAATGTTAAATCAGCCCCAGCATTTT. This chain joins TRBV28 and TRBJ1-5; no clear D. The CDR3 runs 17 residues. CDR1 and CDR2 from the germline V gene are MDHEN and SYDVKM. V was shortened by 10 bases and J by 4 bases, with 26 bases between the two germline ends.

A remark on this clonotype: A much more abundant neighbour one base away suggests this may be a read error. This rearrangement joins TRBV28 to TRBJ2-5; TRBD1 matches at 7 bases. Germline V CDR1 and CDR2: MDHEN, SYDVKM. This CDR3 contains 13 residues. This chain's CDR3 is CASSGTAQEAQYF. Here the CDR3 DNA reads TGTGCCAGCAGCGGGACAGCCCAAGAGGCCCAGTACTTC.

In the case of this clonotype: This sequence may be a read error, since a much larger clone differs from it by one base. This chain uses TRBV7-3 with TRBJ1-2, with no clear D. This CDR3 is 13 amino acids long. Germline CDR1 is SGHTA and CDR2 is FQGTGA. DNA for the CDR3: TGTGCCGGCAGCTTATCGGGCAAAAATGGCTACACCTTC. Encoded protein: CAGSLSGKNGYTF.

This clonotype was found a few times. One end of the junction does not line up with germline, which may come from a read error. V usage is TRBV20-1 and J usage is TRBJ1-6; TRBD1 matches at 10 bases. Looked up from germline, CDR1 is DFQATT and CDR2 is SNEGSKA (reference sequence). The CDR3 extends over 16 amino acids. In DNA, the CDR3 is TGCAGTGCTAGTCCCGGACAGGGGGTTTATAGTTCACCCCCCCACTTT. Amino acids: CSASPGQGVYSSPPHF.

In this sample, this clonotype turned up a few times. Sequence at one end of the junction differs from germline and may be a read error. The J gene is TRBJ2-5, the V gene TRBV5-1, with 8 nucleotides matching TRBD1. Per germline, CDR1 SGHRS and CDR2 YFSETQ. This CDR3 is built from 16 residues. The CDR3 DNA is TGCACCAGCAGCTTGGGAGGACAGGGTCTAGAAGGGACCCAGTACTTC. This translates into CTSSLGGQGLEGTQYF.

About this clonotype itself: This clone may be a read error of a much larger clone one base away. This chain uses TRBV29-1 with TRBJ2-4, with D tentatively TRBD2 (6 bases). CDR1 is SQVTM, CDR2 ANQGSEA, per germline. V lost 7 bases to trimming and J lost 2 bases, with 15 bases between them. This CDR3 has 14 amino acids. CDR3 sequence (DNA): TGCAGCGATGAGTCGGGAGCATCCAAAAACATTCAGTACTTC. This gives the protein CSDESGASKNIQYF.

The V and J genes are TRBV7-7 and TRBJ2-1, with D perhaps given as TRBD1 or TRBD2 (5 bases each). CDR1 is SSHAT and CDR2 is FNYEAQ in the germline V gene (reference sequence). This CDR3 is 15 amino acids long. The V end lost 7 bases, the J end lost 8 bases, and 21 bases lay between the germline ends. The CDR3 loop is CASNFSSRAGHEQFF. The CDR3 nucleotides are TGTGCCAGCAACTTTTCGTCCAGGGCGGGTCATGAGCAGTTCTTC.

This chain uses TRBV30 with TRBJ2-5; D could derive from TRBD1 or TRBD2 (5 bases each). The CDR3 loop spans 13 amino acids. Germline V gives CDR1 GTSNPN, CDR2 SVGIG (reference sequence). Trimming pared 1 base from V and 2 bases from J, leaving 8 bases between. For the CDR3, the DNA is TGTGCCTGGAGTGGGGACGGGCAAGAGACCCAGTACTTC. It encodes CAWSGDGQETQYF.

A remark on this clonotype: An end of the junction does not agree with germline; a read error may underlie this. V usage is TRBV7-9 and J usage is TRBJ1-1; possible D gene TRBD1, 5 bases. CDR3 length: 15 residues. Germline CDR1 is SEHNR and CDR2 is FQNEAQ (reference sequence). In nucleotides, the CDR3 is TGTGCCAGCAGCTTTTTGCCCGGGGCTAACACTGAAACTTTCTTT. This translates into CASSFLPGANTETFF.

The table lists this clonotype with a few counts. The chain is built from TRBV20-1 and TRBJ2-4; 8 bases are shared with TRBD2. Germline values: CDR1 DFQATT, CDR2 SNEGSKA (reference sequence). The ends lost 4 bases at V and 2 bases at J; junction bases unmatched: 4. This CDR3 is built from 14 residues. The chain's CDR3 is CSATLAATKNIQYF. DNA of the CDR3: TGCAGTGCTACACTAGCGGCCACCAAAAACATTCAGTACTTC.

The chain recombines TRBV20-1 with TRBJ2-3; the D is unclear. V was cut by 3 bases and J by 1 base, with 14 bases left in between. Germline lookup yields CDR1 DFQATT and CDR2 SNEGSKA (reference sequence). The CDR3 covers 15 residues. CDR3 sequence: CSARENGPGTDTQYF. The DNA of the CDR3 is TGCAGTGCTAGGGAGAACGGTCCAGGCACAGATACGCAGTATTTT.